Detailed here is one T cell receptor beta chain. Its antigen is not identified. The CDR3 consists of 16 residues. The trim removed 0 bases at V and 8 bases at J, leaving 6 bases unmatched. Germline CDR1 is SGHTA and CDR2 is FQGNSA. Profiled with immunoSEQ multiplex PCR; TCRdb holds only in-frame clones, not every one. The table records over 50,000 clones, about four fifths of them present only once. The data stem from a study of T cell responses to AZD1222 COVID-19 vaccine. Regarding the study as a whole: Dominant CD4 TCR responses targeted spike regions 160-218 and 743-854. Donors were chiefly white British, with a greater number of females, and clonal diversity was perhaps underestimated.

This material consisted of peripheral blood, taken 28 days after the second AZD1222 dose. This clonotype originated in an adult who received the AZD1222 COVID-19 vaccine. J is TRBJ1-4 and V is TRBV7-2; 10 bases match TRBD1. Written as DNA, the CDR3 is TGTGCCAGCAGCTTAGCCGGACAGGGGGTAGGGGAAAAACTGTTTTTT. Translating gives CASSLAGQGVGEKLFF.